This T cell receptor beta chain is from a study of response to subunit inactivated influenza vaccine. This CDR3 has 14 residues. The germline V and J ends were trimmed by 0 bases and 3 bases, with 10 bases remaining between them. The V gene's germline CDR1 is SGDLS and CDR2 YYNGEE. TCRdb independently ran MiXCR on the RT-PCR reads; one entry per CDR3 protein. The repertoire has 600,000 to 850,000 distinct CDR3 sequences, 12% to 15% of them found once; the top ten carry 6.5% to 8%. This TCR derives from a middle-aged man who received an inactivated influenza vaccine. The source was PBMCs from blood, collected around 14 days before vaccination. The rearrangement links TRBV9 to TRBJ2-7, with unresolved D. The DNA for the CDR3 is TGTGCCAGCAGCGTAGCTTCGATCGGCTACGAGCAGTACTTC. It translates to CASSVASIGYEQYF.